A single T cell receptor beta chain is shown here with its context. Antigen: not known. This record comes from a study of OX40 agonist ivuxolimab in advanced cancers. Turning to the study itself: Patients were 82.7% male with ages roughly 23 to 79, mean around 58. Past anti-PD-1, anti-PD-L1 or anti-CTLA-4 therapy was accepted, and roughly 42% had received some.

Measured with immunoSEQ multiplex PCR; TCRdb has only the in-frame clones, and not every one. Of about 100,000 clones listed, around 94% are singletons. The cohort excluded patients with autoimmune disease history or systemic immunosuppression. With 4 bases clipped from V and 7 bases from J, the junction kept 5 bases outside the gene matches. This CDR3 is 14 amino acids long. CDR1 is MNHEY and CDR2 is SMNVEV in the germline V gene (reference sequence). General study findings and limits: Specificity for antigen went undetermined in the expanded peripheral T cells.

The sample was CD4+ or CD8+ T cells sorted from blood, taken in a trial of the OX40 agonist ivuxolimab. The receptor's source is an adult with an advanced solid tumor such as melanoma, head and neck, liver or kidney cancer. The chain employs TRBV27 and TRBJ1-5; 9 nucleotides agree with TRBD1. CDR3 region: CASSSTGGWQPQHF. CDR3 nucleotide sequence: TGTGCCAGCAGTTCAACAGGGGGCTGGCAGCCCCAGCATTTT.